The 14 T cell receptor beta chains in this list originate from one sample, sequenced in a study of blood T cell repertoires in COVID-19. Here immunoSEQ multiplex PCR was the method, and the copy in TCRdb shows in-frame clones only, minus some. The table has approximately 150,000 clones, 88% seen once. Material: peripheral blood. The source is a human donor in a cohort sampled during active COVID-19.

The chain employs TRBV19 and TRBJ2-7, with 9 bases fitting TRBD1. The CDR3 totals 14 residues. Germline V gene lookup returns CDR1 LNHDA and CDR2 SQIVND (reference sequence). The J segment lost 5 bases and the V segment lost 3 bases, leaving 5 bases of the junction unmatched. This CDR3 is CASSMAGQGDEQYF. The CDR3 DNA is TGTGCCAGTAGTATGGCGGGACAGGGAGACGAGCAGTACTTC. Variable domain in full (rest from reference TRBV19 and TRBJ2-7): DGGITQSPKYLFRKEGQNVTLSCEQNLNHDAMYWYRQDPGQGLRLIYYSQIVNDFQKGDIAEGYSVSREKKESFPLTVTSAQKNPTAFYLCASSMAGQGDEQYFGPGTRLTVT.

This clone showed up just once. V usage is TRBV13 and J usage is TRBJ1-3; D possibly corresponds to TRBD1 (5 bases). The CDR3 runs to 15 residues. Between the trimmed V and J ends, which lost 5 bases and 2 bases, there was a span of 13 bases. From germline, CDR1 is PRHDT and CDR2 FYEKMQ (reference sequence). The DNA of the CDR3 is TGTGCCAGCAGCCCGCCGGAAGGGGCTGGAAACACCATATATTTT. It is translated as CASSPPEGAGNTIYF.

The chain uses TRBV6-6 and TRBJ2-7; 7 bases match TRBD1. CDR1 is MNHNY and CDR2 is SVGAGI in the germline V gene (reference sequence). The CDR3 is 14 residues long. The J segment lost 6 bases and the V segment lost 2 bases, leaving 7 bases of the junction unmatched. The CDR3 loop reads CASSYPGTEGEQYF. DNA of the CDR3: TGTGCCAGCAGTTACCCCGGGACAGAAGGCGAGCAGTACTTC.

This chain links TRBV7-3 with TRBJ2-2; D might be TRBD1 (6 bases). Germline lookup yields CDR1 SGHTA and CDR2 FQGTGA. Trimming removed 2 bases from V and 6 bases from J, with 13 bases in between. The CDR3 has 15 residues. In DNA form, the CDR3 reads TGTGCCAGCAGCTTAGGGGGCGCGTCGGCCGGGGAGCTGTTTTTT. Protein: CASSLGGASAGELFF.

The chain carries TRBV9 and TRBJ2-2, with D maybe TRBD1 (6 bases). Germline lookup yields CDR1 SGDLS and CDR2 YYNGEE. This CDR3 has 15 residues. V gave up 1 base and J gave up 0 bases, with 7 bases separating them. CDR3 residues: CASSVRGTNTGELFF. The CDR3 nucleotides read TGTGCCAGCAGCGTAAGGGGGACGAACACCGGGGAGCTGTTTTTT.

The V and J genes are TRBV5-1 and TRBJ2-5; 10 nucleotides agree with TRBD1. The CDR3 is 15 residues long. V gave up 4 bases and J gave up 6 bases; unmatched junction bases: 9. Germline V CDR1 and CDR2: SGHRS, YFSETQ. The CDR3 here is CASSKSTGGVQTQYF. DNA of the CDR3: TGCGCCAGCAGCAAATCGACAGGGGGCGTTCAGACCCAGTACTTC.

The chain links TRBV10-1 to TRBJ1-3; D is perhaps TRBD1 (6 bases). CDR1 is WNHNN, CDR2 SYGVQD, per germline (reference sequence). The CDR3 extends over 15 amino acids. Trimming pared 5 bases from V and 1 base from J, leaving 12 bases between. The CDR3: CASSYRVSSGNTIYF. In nucleotides, the CDR3 is TGCGCCAGCAGTTACAGGGTTTCGTCTGGAAACACCATATATTTT.

CDR3 nucleotide sequence: TGTGCCAGCAGCCGCCGGGGGGAATTTGTGTCCCTCCACTTT. Translating gives CASSRRGEFVSLHF. This chain joins TRBV6-2 or TRBV6-3 and TRBJ1-6, with D perhaps matching TRBD1 (5 bases). From germline, CDR1 is MNHEY and CDR2 SVGEGT. Trimming removed 6 bases at V and 14 bases at J, with 20 bases between. The CDR3 totals 14 residues.

The genes are TRBV30 and TRBJ1-6; D unresolved. CDR1 and CDR2 (germline): GTSNPN, SVGIG (reference sequence). This CDR3 contains 13 residues. The ends were cut back, 0 bases at V and 9 bases at J, with 9 bases in the middle. This CDR3 reads CAWSVDNSSPLHF. The CDR3 DNA follows: TGTGCCTGGAGTGTTGACAATAGTTCACCCCTCCACTTT.

The V and J genes are TRBV6-1 and TRBJ1-4; a weak D match, TRBD1 (6 bases). Per germline, CDR1 MNHNS and CDR2 SASEGT. The V end lost 1 base, the J end lost 5 bases, and 8 bases lay between the germline ends. The CDR3 runs to 14 residues. Here the CDR3 reads CASSEDRVNEKLFF. For the CDR3, the DNA is TGTGCCAGCAGTGAAGACAGGGTAAATGAAAAACTGTTTTTT.

The gene calls are TRBV3-1 (or the pseudogene TRBV3-2) and TRBJ2-3; 11 positions agree with TRBD2. The CDR3 spans 18 residues. V lost 0 bases to trimming and J lost 5 bases; unmatched junction nucleotides: 10. CDR1 is LGHDT and CDR2 is YNNKEL in the germline V gene (reference sequence). The CDR3 sequence is CASSQDAIAGGRGDTQYF. CDR3 DNA sequence: TGTGCCAGCAGCCAAGATGCAATAGCGGGGGGGCGTGGAGATACGCAGTATTTT.

The chain's CDR3 is CASSNNRGGYGYTF. DNA of the CDR3: TGCGCCAGCAGCAACAACAGGGGGGGCTATGGCTACACCTTC. This chain uses TRBV5-1 with TRBJ1-2; 8 nucleotides match TRBD1. Trimming took 4 bases from V and 4 from J; bases not matched to a gene: 6. Germline V gene lookup returns CDR1 SGHRS and CDR2 YFSETQ. The CDR3 has 14 amino acids.

This chain joins TRBV24-1 and TRBJ1-6, with 10 bases that match TRBD1. Per the germline V gene, CDR1 is KGHDR and CDR2 is SFDVKD. V trimming: 4 bases; J trimming: 6 bases; junction bases outside the gene matches: 11. The CDR3 runs 18 residues. The CDR3 coding sequence is TGTGCCACCAGTGACCCTGGACAGGGGGTAGAAAGTAATTCACCCCTCCACTTT. Translated, it gives CATSDPGQGVESNSPLHF.

V gene TRBV6-1 combines with J gene TRBJ1-2, with 8 positions matching TRBD1. The J segment lost 8 bases and the V segment lost 2 bases, leaving 4 bases of the junction unmatched. Per germline, CDR1 MNHNS and CDR2 SASEGT. The CDR3 is made up of 13 amino acids. The CDR3 region is CASSESRGLGYTF. CDR3 bases: TGTGCCAGCAGTGAAAGCAGGGGGCTCGGCTACACCTTC.